This T cell receptor beta chain was observed in a study of neoadjuvant nivolumab and ipilimumab in lung cancer. Study background: The combination arm added day-1 ipilimumab 1 mg/kg to nivolumab 3 mg/kg on days 1, 15, 29. The study, taken as a whole, reports: Higher pretherapy blood TCR richness went with higher resected-tumor richness. TCR richness and clonality were higher in tumors than adjacent uninvolved lung.

The method was immunoSEQ multiplex PCR; TCRdb's version includes in-frame clones alone and lacks a portion of them. The profile shows roughly 32,000 clones, more than 90% of them singletons. The CDR3 extends over 14 amino acids. V was cut by 7 bases and J by 4 bases, with 14 bases left in between. The germline V gene has CDR1 SNHLY and CDR2 FYNNEI. Notes on this clone: The antigen remains unidentified.

V gene TRBV2 combines with J gene TRBJ1-5; the D is unclear. This clonotype was sampled from an adult with non-small cell lung cancer. Sequences were derived from peripheral blood, sampled after neoadjuvant nivolumab, alone or with ipilimumab, at or shortly before surgery. The CDR3 nucleotides are TGTGCCAGCAAGAGAGGGATGCCGAATCAGCCCCAGCATTTT. Its translation is CASKRGMPNQPQHF. Variable domain in full (rest from reference TRBV2 and TRBJ1-5): EPEVTQTPSHQVTQMGQEVILRCVPISNHLYFYWYRQILGQKVEFLVSFYNNEISEKSEIFDDQFSVERPDGSNFTLKIRSTKLEDSAMYFCASKRGMPNQPQHFGDGTRLSIL.